The 22 T cell receptor beta chains below come from one sample, sequenced in a study of cytomegalovirus exposure and HLA in healthy donors. PCR primers comprised 60 Vbeta and 13 Jbeta primers. The assay was immunoSEQ multiplex PCR, and TCRdb's table has in-frame clones only and misses some. Of some 120,000 clones listed, about 80% are singletons. The sample taken for sequencing was PBMCs. The receptors stem from a man aged 35 to 55 in good health and CMV-seronegative.

This chain connects TRBV28 to TRBJ2-7; 7 bases map to TRBD1. This CDR3 comprises 12 residues. V shed 5 bases and J 9 bases; nucleotides not matched to a gene: 7. CDR1 and CDR2 (germline): MDHEN, SYDVKM. The CDR3 region is CASSPDREWQYF. Written as DNA, the CDR3 is TGTGCCAGCAGTCCCGACAGGGAATGGCAGTACTTC.

This chain uses TRBV18 with TRBJ1-4; D is undetermined. The germline V gene has CDR1 KGHSH and CDR2 LQKENI. V lost 0 bases and J lost 6, with 5 bases in between. This CDR3 spans 13 amino acids. The CDR3 loop is CASSPPADEKLFF. Written as DNA, the CDR3 is TGTGCCAGCTCACCACCGGCGGATGAAAAACTGTTTTTT.

This rearrangement joins TRBV6-6 to TRBJ1-1; 9 bases agree with TRBD1. The ends lost 5 bases at V and 5 bases at J; junction bases unmatched: 6. Germline V CDR1 and CDR2: MNHNY, SVGAGI (reference sequence). The CDR3 sequence is 14 residues long. DNA of the CDR3: TGTGCCAGCAGTCACGGACAGGGGTTTACTGAAGCTTTCTTT. Translating gives CASSHGQGFTEAFF.

J is TRBJ2-5 and V is TRBV25-1; TRBD1 agrees at 7 bases. The germline CDR1 and CDR2 sequences are MGHDK and SYGVNS. Trimming cost V 4 bases and J 1 base; bases outside gene matches: 3. The CDR3 has 14 residues. CDR3 amino acids: CASSAPGGQETQYF. CDR3 DNA: TGTGCCAGCAGTGCCCCAGGGGGCCAAGAGACCCAGTACTTC.

The genes are TRBV4-1 and TRBJ2-1, with 7 bases lining up with TRBD2. V dropped 4 bases and J dropped 4; count of bases not matched to a gene: 13. The CDR3 spans 17 residues. Germline CDR1 and CDR2: MGHRA and YSYEKL. The CDR3 reads CASSPRGWREPYNEQFF. In DNA form, the CDR3 reads TGCGCCAGCAGCCCCCGGGGTTGGCGGGAGCCGTACAATGAGCAGTTCTTC.

This sequence joins TRBV19 and TRBJ2-7; 8 nucleotides agree with TRBD2. The germline V gene has CDR1 LNHDA and CDR2 SQIVND (reference sequence). The CDR3 has 15 amino acids. V was clipped by 1 base and J by 2 bases; unmatched bases: 4. The CDR3 bases are TGTGCCAGTAGTATAGCAGCGGGGGAAGCCTACGAGCAGTACTTC. Translating it yields CASSIAAGEAYEQYF.

This clone has more than one count but fewer than ten. The sample has other DNA sequences that encode this CDR3 too. The rearrangement uses TRBV5-1 and TRBJ2-1; possibly TRBD1 for D (6 bases). Germline V gene sequence: CDR1 SGHRS, CDR2 YFSETQ. V was cut by 0 bases and J by 7 bases, with 8 bases left in between. The CDR3 spans 13 residues. DNA of the CDR3: TGCGCCAGCAGCTTGGGTACAGGGAATGAGCAGTTCTTC. Amino acid sequence: CASSLGTGNEQFF.

This chain connects TRBV28 to TRBJ2-5, with D possibly TRBD2 on 5 matching bases. CDR1 and CDR2 from the germline V gene are MDHEN and SYDVKM. Trimming stripped 3 bases from V and 4 bases from J, with 12 bases between. CDR3 length equals 14 residues. The CDR3 bases are TGTGCCAGCAGTTTCGGCGGGCTTGGAGAGACCCAGTACTTC. Residues: CASSFGGLGETQYF.

CDR3 sequence reads: CASSLKTGDYEQYF. The DNA of the CDR3 is TGTGCCAGCAGCTTAAAGACAGGGGATTACGAGCAGTACTTC. V gene TRBV7-2 combines with J gene TRBJ2-7; 8 bases match TRBD1. The germline gives CDR1 SGHTA, CDR2 FQGNSA. CDR3 length: 14 amino acids. With 2 bases clipped from V and 4 bases from J, the junction kept 4 bases outside the gene matches. Together with reference TRBV7-2 and TRBJ2-7, the CDR3 gives the full variable domain: GAGVSQSPSNKVTEKGKDVELRCDPISGHTALYWYRQSLGQGLEFLIYFQGNSAPDKSGLPSDRFSAERTGGSVSTLTIQRTQQEDSAVYLCASSLKTGDYEQYFGPGTRLTVT.

The chain is built from TRBV10-3 and TRBJ2-5; 7 bases align to TRBD1. Trimming cost V 0 bases and J 5 bases; bases outside gene matches: 6. The V gene's germline CDR1 is ENHRY and CDR2 SYGVKD. The CDR3 runs to 15 residues. The chain's CDR3 is CAISESTGVRETQYF. CDR3 sequence (DNA): TGTGCCATCAGTGAGTCAACAGGGGTCCGGGAGACCCAGTACTTC.

The table lists this clone with a few counts. The chain employs TRBV6-1 and TRBJ1-2; 12 bases align to TRBD1. CDR1 and CDR2 (germline): MNHNS, SASEGT. Trimming took 5 bases from V and 8 from J; bases not matched to a gene: 6. The CDR3 length is 14 residues. The CDR3 DNA reads as TGTGCCAGCAGTAGCGGGGACAGGGGGCGCGGCTACACCTTC. Its protein product is CASSSGDRGRGYTF.

This sequence joins TRBV27 and TRBJ2-1; the D gene is possibly TRBD2 (5 bases). Germline V gene sequence: CDR1 MNHEY, CDR2 SMNVEV (reference sequence). The CDR3 extends over 16 amino acids. Deletions cut 2 bases from V and 7 bases from J, with 18 bases between. The CDR3 DNA follows: TGTGCCAGCAGTTTAACGGGTTTAGCGAATACAAATGAGCAGTTCTTC. Residues: CASSLTGLANTNEQFF.

The chain links TRBV27 to TRBJ2-7, with D tentatively TRBD1 (5 bases). This CDR3 has 11 residues. CDR1 is MNHEY and CDR2 is SMNVEV in the germline V gene (reference sequence). Trimming left V 6 bases short and J 3 bases short, with 6 bases between. This CDR3 reads CASSQGYEQYF. The CDR3 nucleotides are TGTGCCAGCAGCCAGGGCTACGAGCAGTACTTC.

The chain combines TRBV7-2 with TRBJ2-3, with TRBD2 matching over 8 bases. CDR1 and CDR2 (germline): SGHTA, FQGNSA. V lost 5 bases to trimming and J lost 4 bases; unmatched junction nucleotides: 5. This CDR3 is built from 14 residues. The CDR3 reads CASSGAGVSDTQYF. In DNA form, the CDR3 reads TGTGCCAGCAGCGGAGCGGGAGTGTCAGATACGCAGTATTTT.

This rearrangement joins TRBV9 to TRBJ2-5; D is ambiguous. CDR1 and CDR2 (germline): SGDLS, YYNGEE. The CDR3 contains 15 residues. Trimming left V 0 bases short and J 5 bases short, with 14 bases between. The CDR3 spells CASSVAASVVETQYF. Here the CDR3 DNA reads TGTGCCAGCAGCGTAGCTGCGTCTGTGGTGGAGACCCAGTACTTC. Full variable domain (rest looked up from reference TRBV9 and TRBJ2-5): DSGVTQTPKHLITATGQRVTLRCSPRSGDLSVYWYQQSLDQGLQFLIQYYNGEERAKGNILERFSAQQFPDLHSELNLSSLELGDSALYFCASSVAASVVETQYFGPGTRLLVL.

This chain connects TRBV30 to TRBJ1-2, with D perhaps TRBD1 (5 bases). The CDR3 spans 13 residues. V was clipped by 8 bases and J by 4 bases, with 17 bases between them. From germline, CDR1 is GTSNPN and CDR2 SVGIG (reference sequence). CDR3 protein: CAGQGLSAYGYTF. The CDR3 nucleotides are TGTGCCGGTCAGGGCCTTTCGGCCTATGGCTACACCTTC.

This clone was seen only a few times. This chain connects TRBV6-1 to TRBJ1-4; 8 bases are a match to TRBD1. Trimming at V came to 6 bases and at J to 10 bases, leaving 10 bases not matched to a gene. Germline values: CDR1 MNHNS, CDR2 SASEGT. This CDR3 contains 14 residues. CDR3 DNA sequence: TGTGCCAGCAGCGAGGGACAGGCATTTGGAAAACTGTTTTTT. Residues: CASSEGQAFGKLFF.

The chain recombines TRBV11-2 with TRBJ2-2, with D uncertain. The CDR3 has 12 amino acids. CDR1 is SGHAT and CDR2 is FQNNGV in the germline V gene. V was pared by 9 bases and J by 5 bases, with 10 bases between. CDR3 amino acids: CASSEQTGELFF. The CDR3, as DNA: TGTGCCAGTTCAGAACAAACCGGGGAGCTGTTTTTT.

The chain employs TRBV27 and TRBJ2-3; possibly TRBD1 for D (6 bases). Trimming took off 0 bases at V and 4 bases at J, with 29 bases between the two ends. The CDR3 spans 21 residues. Germline CDR1 and CDR2: MNHEY and SMNVEV (reference sequence). The CDR3 spells CASSLSPSAPGQPFRADTQYF. As DNA, the CDR3 is TGTGCCAGCAGTTTATCCCCTTCCGCCCCCGGACAGCCTTTCAGGGCAGATACGCAGTATTTT.

The gene calls are TRBV7-8 and TRBJ2-7; no firm D call. The CDR3 runs to 14 residues. Trimming pared 5 bases from V and 0 bases from J, leaving 11 bases between. CDR1 and CDR2 from the germline V gene are SGHVS and FQNEAQ. CDR3: CASSPVKSSYEQYF. Here the CDR3 DNA reads TGTGCCAGCAGCCCGGTTAAGAGCTCCTACGAGCAGTACTTC.

The chain carries TRBV5-1 and TRBJ2-7; 9 bases align to TRBD2. CDR1 is SGHRS and CDR2 is YFSETQ in the germline V gene. The J segment lost 3 bases and the V segment lost 0 bases, leaving 4 bases of the junction unmatched. CDR3 length: 15 amino acids. DNA for the CDR3: TGCGCCAGCAGCTTGGAGGCGGGAGGGGGCTACGAGCAGTACTTC. Translation gives CASSLEAGGGYEQYF.

The V gene is TRBV18, the J gene TRBJ1-1, with TRBD1 as a possible D gene (6 bases). The CDR3 covers 15 residues. CDR1 and CDR2 from the germline V gene are KGHSH and LQKENI. The ends were cut back, 3 bases at V and 1 base at J, with 12 bases in the middle. The DNA of the CDR3 is TGTGCCAGCTCACCTACAGGGAGGGGGAACACTGAAGCTTTCTTT. Translated: CASSPTGRGNTEAFF.